This entry is about one T cell receptor beta chain. CDR1 and CDR2 (germline): ENHRY, SYGVKD. CDR3 length: 15 residues. J lost 5 bases, V lost 2 bases, and 4 bases had no gene match. The cohort comprised adults aged about 18 to 100 years residing in about two dozen US areas. Participants had their cohort set by participant-reported clinical history. In the study's own analysis: Estimation of nucleated cell counts relied on the amplification of reference gene primers. The table came from immunoSEQ multiplex PCR; TCRdb's copy has only in-frame clones and leaves some out. V and J calls and clone size are those listed in that table; D and trimming were worked out from the DNA. The sample yields a few hundred thousand clones, around 87% seen once. The data are from a study of blood T cell repertoires in COVID-19. Study information: Researchers got acute and convalescent COVID-19 samples from the United States, Italy and Spain.

This sequence originates from a woman aged 18-30 years with acute COVID-19. Sequenced sample: PBMCs or T cells enriched from blood (not recorded which). V gene TRBV10-3 combines with J gene TRBJ2-5, with 11 positions matching TRBD1. The CDR3 nucleotides read TGTGCCATCAGTGAGGGACAGGGGGCAGGTGAGACCCAGTACTTC. Translating it yields CAISEGQGAGETQYF.